Presented here are 27 T cell receptor beta chains from one specimen sequenced in a study of blood T cells in healthy people across ages. PCR was performed a second time for about 7 to 11 cycles using a sample-barcoded 5' primer and a J-beta primer mix. TCRdb fed the 5' RACE reads into MiXCR, producing one record per CDR3 protein. The sample includes 600,000 or so distinct CDR3 sequences, about 30% seen only once; the top ten take around 16%. The sequencing input was blood. The receptors stem from a woman of 80 years or more in good health.

The chain uses TRBV21-1 and TRBJ2-5; the table's D call, TRBD1, has no DNA check behind it. TRBV21-1 is a pseudogene. The CDR3 runs to 14 residues. CDR3 loop: CASSRSDGGGTQYF. CDR3 DNA sequence: TGTGCCAGCAGCAGAAGCGACGGGGGTGGGACCCAGTACTTC.

This clonotype was seen repeatedly, ten times or more. The chain employs TRBV4-2 and TRBJ2-7; 9 bases align to TRBD1. This CDR3 is 14 amino acids long. V lost 5 bases, J lost 4 bases, and 6 bases stayed unmatched. Germline V CDR1 and CDR2: LGHNA, YNFKEQ. The CDR3 loop reads CASSAGTGKYEQYF. The CDR3 DNA reads TGTGCCAGCAGCGCCGGGACAGGGAAGTACGAGCAGTACTTC.

The chain carries TRBV7-2 and TRBJ2-7; 11 bases fit TRBD2. The germline gives CDR1 SGHTA, CDR2 FQGNSA. The CDR3 spans 17 residues. V trimming: 5 bases; J trimming: 2 bases; junction bases outside the gene matches: 11. DNA of the CDR3: TGTGCCAGCAGCCCCCTAGCGGGAGGACTCCGAACCTACGAGCAGTACTTC. Its protein product is CASSPLAGGLRTYEQYF.

V gene TRBV7-9 combines with J gene TRBJ2-2; TRBD1 matches at 10 bases. Germline V CDR1 and CDR2: SEHNR, FQNEAQ (reference sequence). The CDR3 is 15 amino acids. V was clipped by 7 bases and J by 4 bases; unmatched bases: 6. The CDR3 reads CASNRGQGSTGELFF. In nucleotides, the CDR3 is TGTGCCAGCAACAGGGGACAGGGGAGCACCGGGGAGCTGTTTTTT.

The chain combines TRBV11-2 with TRBJ1-1; D gene unclear. Trimming took 5 bases from V and 4 from J, leaving 14 bases between them. The CDR3 has 14 residues. Germline V lookup: CDR1 SGHAT, CDR2 FQNNGV. Written as DNA, the CDR3 is TGTGCCAGCAGCCCTGGCGGGTGGATCACTGAAGCTTTCTTT. Amino acid sequence: CASSPGGWITEAFF.

For this clonotype: This could be a read error, since a much larger clone is one nucleotide away. No conserved phenylalanine or tryptophan ends this CDR3, so it is likely a read error. The CDR3 sequence is CSASPGQGAGYTC. The CDR3 nucleotides are TGCAGTGCTAGTCCCGGACAGGGGGCTGGCTACACCTGC. The rearrangement links TRBV20-1 to TRBJ1-2, with TRBD1 matching over 11 bases. V shed 3 bases and J 7 bases; nucleotides not matched to a gene: 4. The CDR3 spans 13 residues. Germline CDR1 and CDR2: DFQATT and SNEGSKA (reference sequence).

In this sample, this clonotype turned up many times. The V call is TRBV27, the J call TRBJ1-5; 8 bases align to TRBD1. V lost 3 bases and J lost 15; bases outside the gene matches: 13. This CDR3 has 14 amino acids. Germline V gene sequence: CDR1 MNHEY, CDR2 SMNVEV (reference sequence). CDR3 sequence: CASSFSGQGEFWHF. CDR3 in DNA: TGTGCCAGCAGTTTTTCCGGACAGGGCGAATTTTGGCATTTT.

The chain is built from TRBV3-1 and TRBJ1-4; D may be TRBD1 (5 bases). Germline V gene data show CDR1 as LGHDT and CDR2 as YNNKEL (reference sequence). The CDR3 is 16 residues long. V lost 0 bases and J lost 5, with 13 bases in between. CDR3 sequence reads: CASSQELWGGNEKLFF. CDR3 DNA: TGTGCCAGCAGCCAAGAGCTCTGGGGGGGAAATGAAAAACTGTTTTTT.

The rearrangement links TRBV9 to TRBJ2-6; TRBD2 agrees at 11 bases. Trimming cost V 4 bases and J 1 base; bases outside gene matches: 10. Per germline, CDR1 SGDLS and CDR2 YYNGEE. This CDR3 comprises 19 residues. CDR3 in DNA: TGTGCCAGCAGCCAAGTGGGACTAGCGGATTTGTCTGGGGCCAACGTCCTGACTTTC. Translated: CASSQVGLADLSGANVLTF.

This clonotype was counted between two and nine times. The V call is TRBV28, the J call TRBJ2-3; 7 bases are shared with TRBD2. Germline lookup yields CDR1 MDHEN and CDR2 SYDVKM. The CDR3 is made up of 16 amino acids. V gave up 6 bases and J gave up 2 bases; unmatched junction bases: 11. The CDR3 nucleotides read TGTGCCAGCAGCCCTCTGGGAGCGGGGAACACAGATACGCAGTATTTT. The encoded protein is CASSPLGAGNTDTQYF.

There are many counts of this clonotype. The J gene is TRBJ1-2, the V gene TRBV7-2, with 8 bases fitting TRBD1. CDR1 is SGHTA and CDR2 is FQGNSA in the germline V gene. CDR3 length: 15 residues. The junction had 10 bases not matched to a gene; V was cut back by 7 bases and J by 3 bases. The CDR3 sequence is CASTAVGTGYYGYTF. CDR3 DNA sequence: TGTGCCAGCACTGCAGTCGGGACAGGTTACTATGGCTACACCTTC.

This clonotype was picked up a small number of times. The chain employs TRBV2 and TRBJ2-7, with D possibly matching TRBD2 (6 bases). CDR3 length: 15 residues. The V gene's germline CDR1 is SNHLY and CDR2 FYNNEI. The V end was cut by 1 base, the J end by 5 bases, with 15 bases between. CDR3: CASSEGPLAGDEQYF. The DNA of the CDR3 is TGTGCCAGCAGTGAAGGGCCACTAGCAGGCGACGAGCAGTACTTC.

Details on this clonotype: Since a much larger clone is just one base distant, this may be a read error. The rearrangement uses TRBV5-6 and TRBJ2-4, with a weak D call TRBD2 (6 bases). The CDR3 consists of 16 residues. Trimming pared 2 bases from V and 1 base from J, leaving 13 bases between. Per germline, CDR1 SGHDT and CDR2 YYEEEE. Here the CDR3 reads CASSLVPRGAKNIQYF. In nucleotides, the CDR3 is TGTGCCAGCAGCTTAGTCCCTCGGGGGGCCAAAAACATTCAGTACTTC.

The rearrangement joins TRBV12-3 or TRBV12-4 to TRBJ2-7; 12 bases map to TRBD1. CDR3 length equals 15 residues. V was clipped by 1 base and J by 5 bases; unmatched bases: 3. Here the CDR3 DNA reads TGTGCCAGCAGTTTAGTGGGACAGGGGGCAGACGAGCAGTACTTC. It is translated as CASSLVGQGADEQYF.

The sample holds a few counts of this clonotype. The V call is TRBV13, the J call TRBJ2-3, with TRBD2 matching 11 bases. CDR3 length: 18 residues. Germline CDR1 PRHDT, CDR2 FYEKMQ (reference sequence). The V segment lost 3 bases and the J segment 5 bases; nucleotides outside the gene matches: 13. The CDR3 loop is CASSLSLAGGLRVDTQYF. The CDR3 DNA is TGTGCCAGCAGCTTGAGTCTAGCGGGGGGCCTCCGGGTAGATACGCAGTATTTT.

With regard to this clonotype: Since a much larger clone is just one base distant, this may be a read error. V gene TRBV27 combines with J gene TRBJ1-5; D is undetermined. The CDR3 covers 13 residues. Germline assignment: CDR1 MNHEY and CDR2 SMNVEV (reference sequence). CDR3 protein: CASGLSPQWPQHF. The DNA of the CDR3 is TGTGCCAGCGGTTTATCGCCTCAGTGGCCCCAGCATTTT.

This clonotype has a handful of counts. This chain uses TRBV20-1 with TRBJ1-1, with D uncertain. Germline CDR1 and CDR2: DFQATT and SNEGSKA (reference sequence). Trimming left V 3 bases short and J 1 base short, with 12 bases between. The CDR3 has 14 residues. The CDR3 protein is CSASPPPGNTEAFF. In DNA form, the CDR3 reads TGCAGTGCTAGCCCTCCCCCTGGGAACACTGAAGCTTTCTTT.

At least ten counts were recorded for this clonotype. The chain is built from TRBV5-1 and TRBJ1-2, with D unresolved. Germline CDR1 reads SGHRS; CDR2 reads YFSETQ. This CDR3 region has 13 residues. The V end lost 6 bases, the J end lost 5 bases, and 14 bases lay between the germline ends. CDR3 region: CASTDPGVYGYTF. In nucleotides, the CDR3 is TGCGCCAGCACCGATCCGGGCGTTTATGGCTACACCTTC. The full variable domain, its missing parts supplied by reference TRBV5-1 and TRBJ1-2, is KAGVTQTPRYLIKTRGQQVTLSCSPISGHRSVSWYQQTPGQGLQFLFEYFSETQRNKGNFPGRFSGRQFSNSRSEMNVSTLELGDSALYLCASTDPGVYGYTFGSGTRLTVV.

This clonotype showed up many times. This chain joins TRBV12-3 or TRBV12-4 and TRBJ2-3; 7 bases are a match to TRBD2. Germline trimming cut 7 bases from V and 7 bases from J; bases unmatched to any gene: 14. This CDR3 has 15 amino acids. DNA for the CDR3: TGTGCCAGCAACCCCGGCGGGGGTTCCACGAATACGCAGTATTTT. Translation gives CASNPGGGSTNTQYF.

In the case of this clonotype: A single base separates this from a much larger clone, so it may be a read error. The V call is TRBV2, the J call TRBJ2-1; 8 nucleotides match TRBD2. Per germline, CDR1 SNHLY and CDR2 FYNNEI. This CDR3 has 13 residues. For the CDR3, the DNA is TGTGCCGGCAGTGAAGCGGGAGTCAATGAGCAGTTCTTC. Translation gives CAGSEAGVNEQFF.

The rearrangement uses TRBV11-2 and TRBJ2-1; no clear D gene. Trimming cost V 1 base and J 6 bases, with 10 bases left between them. Germline CDR1 SGHAT, CDR2 FQNNGV. There are 14 residues in the CDR3. DNA for the CDR3: TGTGCCAGCAGCTTAGGAGCAAGCGTCAATGAGCAGTTCTTC. Protein sequence: CASSLGASVNEQFF.

This clonotype was seen many times. CDR3 sequence reads: CASSLAGLGMGVYEQYF. In DNA form, the CDR3 reads TGTGCCAGCAGCTTAGCTGGTCTGGGTATGGGAGTCTACGAGCAGTACTTC. The chain recombines TRBV11-2 with TRBJ2-7, with D perhaps matching TRBD2 (5 bases). This CDR3 contains 17 residues. Germline V gives CDR1 SGHAT, CDR2 FQNNGV. Trimming removed 1 base from V and 3 bases from J, with 19 bases in between.

This clonotype appeared many times. This sequence joins TRBV7-2 and TRBJ1-5; D not resolved. Deletions cut 4 bases from V and 3 bases from J, with 4 bases between. This CDR3 is 12 amino acids long. Per germline, CDR1 SGHTA and CDR2 FQGNSA. The CDR3 DNA sequence: TGTGCCAGCAGCTCCAACAATCAGCCCCAGCATTTT. Residues: CASSSNNQPQHF.

This clonotype was counted many times. The V gene is TRBV29-1, the J gene TRBJ1-2, with TRBD1 as a possible D gene (5 bases). V lost 3 bases, J lost 8 bases, and 10 bases lay in between. This CDR3 is 11 amino acids long. Germline-derived CDR1 and CDR2 are SQVTM and ANQGSEA. The CDR3 loop is CSVDLQGGYTF. In DNA, the CDR3 is TGCAGCGTTGACCTCCAGGGCGGCTACACCTTC.

In the case of this clonotype: It may be a read error: a sequence one base away is much more abundant. The chain couples TRBV6-2 or TRBV6-3 to TRBJ2-7; D call uncertain. V gave up 5 bases and J gave up 2 bases, with 10 bases separating them. Germline V gene data show CDR1 as MNHEY and CDR2 as SVGEGT. This CDR3 contains 13 residues. The CDR3 spells CASSPDFAYEQYF. CDR3 DNA: TGTGCCAGCAGTCCGGATTTCGCCTACGAGCAGTACTTC.

The genes are TRBV20-1 and TRBJ2-7, with a tentative D call TRBD2 (7 bases). This CDR3 contains 16 residues. V lost 2 bases to trimming and J lost 6 bases, with 23 bases between them. Germline V lookup: CDR1 DFQATT, CDR2 SNEGSKA (reference sequence). The CDR3 region has the DNA TGCAGTGCTAGAACGGGGGGCCGGACGGTCGGGCGCGAGCAGTACTTC. Its translation is CSARTGGRTVGREQYF.

This clonotype was found many times. The chain has TRBV28 and TRBJ1-1, with D uncertain. The CDR3 is made up of 15 amino acids. Trimming removed 2 bases from V and 2 bases from J, with 12 bases in between. Germline V gene data show CDR1 as MDHEN and CDR2 as SYDVKM. The CDR3 protein is CASSLRRTGNTEAFF. CDR3 sequence (DNA): TGTGCCAGCAGTTTAAGACGGACCGGCAACACTGAAGCTTTCTTT.